This TCR beta chain was recorded in a study of spatial heterogeneity in lung cancer. Study-wide context: A consistent excess of beta-chain over alpha-chain sequences was detected. Counts of TCR transcripts in tumor regions correlated strongly with a T cell module score (derived from matched bulk RNA-seq).

Overall study findings and caveats: The number of expanded tumor alpha and beta chains correlated with mutation number. Coverage of tumor T cells, an estimated figure, was about 7.5% for alpha and approximately 12% for beta chains.

Each CDR3 protein is one row after TCRdb ran MiXCR on the 5' RACE reads. This repertoire shows 14,000 or so distinct CDR3 sequences, around 5% found once; its top ten account for around 20%. The time point is: sample taken at primary tumor resection. Frozen PBMC, nontumor lung or tumor provided whole RNA, which was sequenced unsorted. This clonotype was found many times. The antigen is unknown. This clonotype originated in a female donor with early-stage non-small cell lung cancer. Sequences were derived from lung tumor tissue, sampled at surgery.

The CDR3 sequence: CASSLYRGLNQPQHF. The DNA of the CDR3 is TGTGCCAGCAGCTTGTACAGGGGGCTCAATCAGCCCCAGCATTTT. The gene calls are TRBV5-6 and TRBJ1-5; 9 bases match TRBD1. With V trimmed by 1 base and J by 3 bases, 2 bases remained unmatched. This CDR3 has 15 amino acids. Germline V gene data show CDR1 as SGHDT and CDR2 as YYEEEE.